A single sample gave rise to the 21 T cell receptor beta chains below, sequenced in a study of radiation and T cells in renal cell carcinoma. Measured with immunoSEQ multiplex PCR; TCRdb has only the in-frame clones, and not every one. Seen here are roughly 130,000 clones, about 81% observed once, and the top ten hold around 1.8%. Regarding time point: blood 2 weeks post-SBRT. Treatment indicated: 15 Gy SBRT to primary tumor, nephrectomy 4 weeks later. This sample comprised blood, obtained from a patient whose treatment included radiotherapy and nephrectomy. The receptors here all came from a woman in her fifties or sixties with renal cell carcinoma.

V and J are TRBV19 and TRBJ2-1, with 7 bases fitting TRBD1. Trimming at V came to 3 bases and at J to 6 bases, leaving 11 bases not matched to a gene. The CDR3 covers 16 residues. The germline gives CDR1 LNHDA, CDR2 SQIVND (reference sequence). CDR3 sequence: CASSIFETGSANEQFF. The CDR3, as DNA: TGTGCCAGTAGTATCTTTGAGACAGGGTCGGCCAATGAGCAGTTCTTC.

V gene TRBV27 combines with J gene TRBJ1-2; TRBD1 might be the D (5 bases). This CDR3 region has 16 residues. V lost 2 bases and J 4 bases, leaving 17 bases between the germline ends. From germline, CDR1 is MNHEY and CDR2 SMNVEV (reference sequence). The CDR3 DNA is TGTGCCAGCAGTTTAAATGGGGCAGGCGTTTTCTATGGCTACACCTTC. Translating it yields CASSLNGAGVFYGYTF.

The chain recombines TRBV18 with TRBJ2-2; D is possibly TRBD1 (6 bases). The CDR3 sequence is 13 residues long. The germline V and J ends were trimmed by 4 bases and 7 bases, with 10 bases remaining between them. Germline lookup yields CDR1 KGHSH and CDR2 LQKENI. The CDR3 is CASSLRGIGELFF. The DNA for the CDR3 is TGTGCCAGCTCACTCAGGGGAATCGGGGAGCTGTTTTTT.

V usage is TRBV2 and J usage is TRBJ2-5; possible D gene TRBD1, 6 bases. Trimming pared 8 bases from V and 1 base from J, leaving 17 bases between. This CDR3 region has 15 residues. Germline CDR1 SNHLY, CDR2 FYNNEI. In DNA, the CDR3 is TGTGCCAGCGCTCTGACCCGGGACACCCAAGAGACCCAGTACTTC. Encoded protein: CASALTRDTQETQYF. The variable domain in full, completed from reference TRBV2 and TRBJ2-5, reads EPEVTQTPSHQVTQMGQEVILRCVPISNHLYFYWYRQILGQKVEFLVSFYNNEISEKSEIFDDQFSVERPDGSNFTLKIRSTKLEDSAMYFCASALTRDTQETQYFGPGTRLLVL.

V usage is TRBV28 and J usage is TRBJ2-5; D gene uncertain. The CDR3 totals 13 residues. Trimming removed 4 bases from V and 1 base from J, with 7 bases in between. Per the germline V gene, CDR1 is MDHEN and CDR2 is SYDVKM. This chain's CDR3 is CASSSFSQETQYF. The DNA for the CDR3 is TGTGCCAGCAGTTCGTTCAGCCAAGAGACCCAGTACTTC.

This clone was seen a handful of times. This chain joins TRBV29-1 and TRBJ2-7; no clear D. In germline, CDR1 is SQVTM, CDR2 ANQGSEA. The CDR3 totals 13 residues. Trimming removed 6 bases from V and 0 bases from J, with 12 bases in between. CDR3 residues: CSVVDWSSYEQYF. The DNA for the CDR3 is TGCAGCGTCGTCGACTGGAGCTCCTACGAGCAGTACTTC.

CDR3 DNA: TGTGCCAGCAGTTTACTGGATAATAATGAAAAACTGTTTTTT. Translated: CASSLLDNNEKLFF. This chain joins TRBV28 and TRBJ1-4; D not certain. This CDR3 comprises 14 residues. V lost 2 bases, J lost 4 bases, and 8 bases lay in between. Germline V gives CDR1 MDHEN, CDR2 SYDVKM.

CDR3 coding DNA: TGTGCCAGCCTATCCGAATCGGCGGCATCCTCTGGAAACACCATATATTTT. Translated, it gives CASLSESAASSGNTIYF. The gene calls are TRBV19 and TRBJ1-3; D is undetermined. V was shortened by 9 bases and J by 0 bases, with 21 bases between the two germline ends. The CDR3 sequence is 17 residues long. Germline V CDR1 and CDR2: LNHDA, SQIVND (reference sequence).

Only one count was recorded for this clone. The V and J genes are TRBV29-1 and TRBJ1-2; D remains unclear. Trimming left V 6 bases short and J 8 bases short, with 10 bases between. Per germline, CDR1 SQVTM and CDR2 ANQGSEA. The CDR3 sequence is 10 residues long. The DNA of the CDR3 is TGCAGCGTCCAGGAGGGCGGCTACACCTTC. It translates to CSVQEGGYTF.

This chain connects TRBV6-5 to TRBJ2-7; a possible D gene is TRBD1 (5 bases). The CDR3 covers 16 residues. Deletions cut 0 bases from V and 3 bases from J, with 15 bases between. Germline V lookup: CDR1 MNHEY, CDR2 SVGAGI. For the CDR3, the DNA is TGTGCCAGCAGTTACTCGATGCTAAGGGGATACTACGAGCAGTACTTC. Its protein product is CASSYSMLRGYYEQYF.

The V call is TRBV9, the J call TRBJ2-3, with 7 nucleotides matching TRBD2. The ends lost 0 bases at V and 9 bases at J; junction bases unmatched: 13. Germline values: CDR1 SGDLS, CDR2 YYNGEE. The CDR3 runs to 16 residues. Here the CDR3 reads CASSVGGRAKGETQYF. Written as DNA, the CDR3 is TGTGCCAGCAGCGTAGGAGGGAGGGCCAAAGGGGAGACGCAGTATTTT.

V and J are TRBV6-6 and TRBJ2-1; D unclear. The CDR3 has 12 amino acids. Trimming cost V 7 bases and J 7 bases, with 11 bases left between them. CDR1 and CDR2 (germline): MNHNY, SVGAGI (reference sequence). CDR3 loop: CASNLPTNEQFF. The CDR3, as DNA: TGTGCCAGCAACCTACCCACAAATGAGCAGTTCTTC.

The J gene is TRBJ1-5, the V gene TRBV9; 7 bases agree with TRBD1. The junction had 4 bases not matched to a gene; V was cut back by 7 bases and J by 3 bases. This CDR3 has 13 amino acids. Per the germline V gene, CDR1 is SGDLS and CDR2 is YYNGEE. CDR3 residues: CASSTGINQPQHF. The CDR3, as DNA: TGTGCCAGCTCGACAGGGATCAATCAGCCCCAGCATTTT. Filled out from reference TRBV9 and TRBJ1-5, the complete variable domain reads DSGVTQTPKHLITATGQRVTLRCSPRSGDLSVYWYQQSLDQGLQFLIQYYNGEERAKGNILERFSAQQFPDLHSELNLSSLELGDSALYFCASSTGINQPQHFGDGTRLSIL.

This clone has a handful of counts. The rearrangement joins TRBV2 to TRBJ1-2, with unresolved D. V was cut by 8 bases and J by 8 bases, with 15 bases left in between. This CDR3 spans 12 amino acids. Germline CDR1 reads SNHLY; CDR2 reads FYNNEI. CDR3 bases: TGTGCCAGCTGGGAGGTTCCCTGGGGCTACACCTTC. Protein sequence: CASWEVPWGYTF.

This rearrangement joins TRBV5-1 to TRBJ1-3; no clear D. Trimming removed 5 bases from V and 0 bases from J, with 6 bases in between. The CDR3 sequence is 13 residues long. From germline, CDR1 is SGHRS and CDR2 YFSETQ. The CDR3: CASSEFSGNTIYF. The CDR3 coding sequence is TGCGCCAGCAGTGAGTTCTCTGGAAACACCATATATTTT. Full variable domain (missing parts from reference TRBV5-1 and TRBJ1-3): KAGVTQTPRYLIKTRGQQVTLSCSPISGHRSVSWYQQTPGQGLQFLFEYFSETQRNKGNFPGRFSGRQFSNSRSEMNVSTLELGDSALYLCASSEFSGNTIYFGEGSWLTVV.

The V gene is TRBV5-1, the J gene TRBJ1-1; D call uncertain. The V gene's germline CDR1 is SGHRS and CDR2 YFSETQ. This CDR3 contains 14 residues. V was shortened by 3 bases and J by 1 base, with 10 bases between the two germline ends. The CDR3 loop reads CASSSTYKNTEAFF. CDR3 DNA: TGCGCCAGCAGCTCAACTTATAAGAACACTGAAGCTTTCTTT.

This clone appeared once. The chain carries TRBV10-1 and TRBJ2-7; weak D call: TRBD2 (6 bases). V gave up 5 bases and J gave up 5 bases, with 16 bases separating them. The germline gives CDR1 WNHNN, CDR2 SYGVQD (reference sequence). CDR3 size: 14 residues. Here the CDR3 reads CASSTGTSFHEQYF. The CDR3, as DNA: TGCGCCAGCAGTACCGGGACTTCGTTCCACGAGCAGTACTTC.

The chain uses TRBV11-2 and TRBJ1-5, with 7 bases matching TRBD1. V gave up 5 bases and J gave up 5 bases; unmatched junction bases: 3. The CDR3 runs to 13 residues. The V gene's germline CDR1 is SGHAT and CDR2 FQNNGV. The CDR3 reads CASSTGVDQPQHF. CDR3 sequence (DNA): TGTGCCAGCAGCACAGGGGTGGATCAGCCCCAGCATTTT.

This clone has only a few counts. The chain uses TRBV28 and TRBJ1-5, with no clear D. CDR1 is MDHEN, CDR2 SYDVKM, per germline. The length of the CDR3 is 13 residues. V gave up 7 bases and J gave up 0 bases, with 7 bases separating them. The CDR3 DNA is TGTGCCAGCAATTGGGGTAGCAATCAGCCCCAGCATTTT. Its protein is CASNWGSNQPQHF.

This chain uses TRBV19 with TRBJ1-1, with 8 positions matching TRBD1. The CDR3 loop spans 13 amino acids. Germline V CDR1 and CDR2: LNHDA, SQIVND (reference sequence). V lost 5 bases to trimming and J lost 11 bases; unmatched junction nucleotides: 10. CDR3 protein: CASSVGQGLWAFF. CDR3 DNA: TGTGCCAGTAGTGTAGGACAGGGCCTATGGGCTTTCTTT.

This clone was counted only a few times. The rearrangement links TRBV28 to TRBJ1-1, with a tentative D call TRBD1 (5 bases). Germline V CDR1 and CDR2: MDHEN, SYDVKM. V lost 6 bases and J 6 bases, leaving 26 bases between the germline ends. This CDR3 spans 17 amino acids. As DNA, the CDR3 is TGTGCCAGCAGCTCTTCAGGGTCCTCGTATAGAGACGCTGAAGCTTTCTTT. The encoded protein is CASSSSGSSYRDAEAFF.